The 5 T cell receptor beta chains listed next were all sequenced from one sample in a study of blood T cell repertoires in COVID-19. Sequencing used immunoSEQ multiplex PCR; TCRdb keeps in-frame clones, though not all of them. The sample carries over 250,000 clones, around 85% recorded once. The specimen was peripheral blood. All receptors derive from a human donor with COVID-19, enrolled during active disease. The donor label of this sample is uncertain.

This clone has a single count. The V call is TRBV6-5, the J call TRBJ1-1; 8 bases align to TRBD1. CDR3 length: 16 amino acids. Per germline, CDR1 MNHEY and CDR2 SVGAGI. V was pared by 0 bases and J by 1 base, with 4 bases of the junction left unmatched. The CDR3 spells CASSYSAGGKNTEAFF. The CDR3 coding sequence is TGTGCCAGCAGTTACTCGGCAGGGGGCAAGAACACTGAAGCTTTCTTT.

The chain is built from TRBV10-3 and TRBJ1-4; D gene ambiguous. Germline CDR1 is ENHRY and CDR2 is SYGVKD. CDR3 length: 14 amino acids. Trimming stripped 11 bases from V and 5 bases from J, with 18 bases between. The chain's CDR3 is CASCMGRSNEKLFF. In DNA, the CDR3 is TGTGCCTCCTGTATGGGCAGGTCGAATGAAAAACTGTTTTTT.

The genes are TRBV10-3 and TRBJ1-2; D gene uncertain. V was cut by 4 bases and J by 2 bases, with 8 bases left in between. The length of the CDR3 is 13 residues. Germline lookup yields CDR1 ENHRY and CDR2 SYGVKD. CDR3 nucleotides: TGTGCCATCAGTGGTACAAACAACTATGGCTACACCTTC. Translating it yields CAISGTNNYGYTF.

V and J are TRBV28 and TRBJ2-1; TRBD2 agrees at 7 bases. The germline V gene encodes CDR1 MDHEN and CDR2 SYDVKM. V dropped 7 bases and J dropped 1; count of bases not matched to a gene: 13. This CDR3 has 17 residues. The DNA of the CDR3 is TGTGCCAGCACGTCTAGCGGCATACCGTCGTCCTACAATGAGCAGTTCTTC. It encodes CASTSSGIPSSYNEQFF. Filled out from reference TRBV28 and TRBJ2-1, the complete variable domain reads DVKVTQSSRYLVKRTGEKVFLECVQDMDHENMFWYRQDPGLGLRLIYFSYDVKMKEKGDIPEGYSVSREKKERFSLILESASTNQTSMYLCASTSSGIPSSYNEQFFGPGTRLTVL.

J is TRBJ1-2 and V is TRBV28; unclear D gene. This CDR3 spans 13 amino acids. Looked up from germline, CDR1 is MDHEN and CDR2 is SYDVKM. Trimming took 8 bases from V and 6 from J, leaving 16 bases between them. The CDR3, as DNA: TGTGCCAGCGCGCCTGGAGGGCCCAATGGCTACACCTTC. Translating gives CASAPGGPNGYTF.